This T cell receptor (beta chain) was sequenced for a study of T cell repertoires in cytomegalovirus infection (dated by TCRdb to about 2019). Concerning the study at large: Donor HLA type was relevant to the analysis, because carriage of CMV infection together with the matching HLA type was indicated by public TCR beta signatures. On the study overall, not on this receptor specifically: In the ex vivo response, HLA-C-restricted CMV-specific TCR beta clonotypes were dominant, and in two of eight donors the single most frequent clonotype came from this HLA-C-restricted group. Carriers of CMV infection plus the relevant HLA type were discriminated by the cumulative frequency of public TCR beta family members in the study cohort and in an independent approximately 360-donor cohort.

Of note for this clonotype: Its antigen is currently not known. A much larger clone differs by one base, so this may be a read error.

Reading the germline V gene gives CDR1 SGHTA and CDR2 FQGNSA. Measured from the cysteine to the phenylalanine, the CDR3 is 14 residues long. The DNA shown is the 42-base CDR3, in frame from base 1. These reads were obtained on an Illumina HiSeq 1500. TCRdb handled the public reads itself, with Q25 trimming in fastp and clone calling in MiXCR, and kept productive beta chains. Rows matching on CDR3 protein sequence are summarized as one entry with the most common DNA and genes. This sample has roughly 630,000 distinct CDR3 sequences in its table, and approximately 24% of those were observed once. Of the sample, roughly 8% falls within the top ten clones.

Recombination linked TRBV7-2 to TRBJ2-3, with no reliable assignment of the D segment. The origin of this receptor is a human donor in good health (CMV status not recorded). Some clones in this sample may be carry-over from other donors' samples. Sample: CD8+ T cells from PBMCs. The DNA sequence is given as TGTGCCAACAGCCTCCTCGGCGGCACAGATACGCAGTATTTT. This gives the protein CANSLLGGTDTQYF.